Sequencing of this T cell receptor (beta chain) was carried out in a study of regulatory T cells in long-lasting Graves disease. The time point denotes: newly diagnosed GD, antithyroid drugs for less than 3 months. Following extraction of RNA from PBMCs, that RNA was used to make the TCR library. A few counts support this clonotype. The CDR3 runs to 14 residues. Unmatched junction bases numbered 8, after V lost 7 bases and J lost 6 bases. Germline CDR1 and CDR2: MNHNS and SASEGT. Construction of the TCR beta libraries employed iRepertoire HTBI primers in conjunction with Arm-PCR of CDR3 regions. MiXCR was run by TCRdb on the multiplex PCR reads, yielding one entry per CDR3 protein. The sample lists around 500,000 distinct CDR3 sequences, approximately 12% occurring once. These sequences were also reported in another study, on T cells in Graves' hyperthyroidism and ophthalmopathy.

This chain joins TRBV6-1 and TRBJ2-7, with 11 bases that match TRBD2. The TCR originated in a woman in her thirties with Graves disease. Sequenced material: peripheral blood mononuclear cells (PBMCs), taken at new diagnosis, from a patient treated with antithyroid drugs. CDR3 loop: CASKPGLAVGEQYF. The CDR3 DNA sequence: TGTGCCAGCAAGCCGGGACTAGCGGTAGGCGAGCAGTACTTC.